A selection of T cell receptor beta chains follows, all from one sample in a study of shared T cell receptors in the human thymus. Sequencing was performed with immunoSEQ multiplex PCR; in TCRdb, only in-frame clones are kept and a portion is missing. This table holds about 660,000 clones, about 89% found once. This sample was shared with a second study, whose subject was human thymus T cells.

Sequencing was carried out using thymocytes. The receptors were gathered from a boy under three years old with a congenital heart defect. The CDR3 runs from the conserved cysteine through the conserved F or W. The order of the fields is J gene, D gene, clone size, V gene, CDR3 protein, CDR3 DNA. D genes are given only for firm matches. Not all rows give a size; the values are once, few, many and, for expanded clones, a class.

J: TRBJ1-2
D: .
size: .
V: TRBV6-5
CDR3: CASSPPGGGAYGYTF
DNA: TGTGCCAGCAGCCCCCCCGGGGGGGGCGCATATGGCTACACCTTC

J: TRBJ2-1
D: TRBD2
size: once
V: TRBV4-3
CDR3: CASSQTGLADLLDEQFF
DNA: TGCGCCAGCAGCCAAACGGGACTAGCGGACTTGTTGGATGAGCAGTTCTTC

J: TRBJ2-7
D: .
size: .
V: TRBV14
CDR3: CASSQAAQGDEQYF
DNA: TGTGCCAGCAGCCAAGCGGCACAGGGTGACGAGCAGTACTTC

J: TRBJ2-7
D: TRBD2
size: once
V: TRBV5-1
CDR3: CASSLGAGPFEQYF
DNA: TGCGCCAGCAGCTTGGGAGCGGGACCGTTCGAGCAGTACTTC

J: TRBJ2-7
D: .
size: .
V: TRBV7-9
CDR3: CASSLGTSVYEQYF
DNA: TGTGCCAGCAGCTTAGGGACATCGGTCTACGAGCAGTACTTC

J: TRBJ2-1
D: TRBD2
size: .
V: TRBV12-5
CDR3: CASGPPWLAGAPSYNEQFF
DNA: TGTGCTAGTGGACCCCCGTGGCTAGCGGGGGCCCCATCCTACAATGAGCAGTTCTTC

J: TRBJ2-1
D: TRBD2
size: .
V: TRBV4-3
CDR3: CASSQAPGLASNEQFF
DNA: TGCGCCAGCAGCCAAGCCCCGGGACTAGCAAGCAATGAGCAGTTCTTC

J: TRBJ1-3
D: TRBD1
size: .
V: TRBV7-2
CDR3: CASSFPAGDRHLVGNTIYF
DNA: TGTGCCAGCAGCTTCCCGGCAGGGGACAGGCATCTCGTAGGAAACACCATATATTTT

J: TRBJ1-1
D: TRBD1
size: once
V: TRBV19
CDR3: CASKGSGDRGPGLLTEAFF
DNA: TGTGCCAGTAAAGGGAGTGGGGACAGGGGGCCAGGACTCCTCACTGAAGCTTTCTTT

J: TRBJ1-2
D: .
size: .
V: TRBV7-8
CDR3: CASRPGLRPPVYGYTF
DNA: TGTGCCAGCAGACCGGGACTTCGCCCACCGGTTTATGGCTACACCTTC

J: TRBJ2-1
D: .
size: .
V: TRBV5-4
CDR3: CASSLRLANEQFF
DNA: TGTGCCAGCAGCTTGCGGCTAGCGAATGAGCAGTTCTTC

J: TRBJ2-2
D: .
size: .
V: TRBV5-1
CDR3: CASSLWGGLQDRELFF
DNA: TGCGCCAGCAGCTTGTGGGGGGGGCTACAGGACCGGGAGCTGTTTTTT

J: TRBJ2-7
D: TRBD2
size: once
V: TRBV29-1
CDR3: CSVEVGGEGYEQYF
DNA: TGCAGCGTTGAAGTGGGGGGGGAAGGCTACGAGCAGTACTTC

J: TRBJ2-5
D: TRBD2
size: .
V: TRBV7-2
CDR3: CASSLGQPGLAGETQYF
DNA: TGTGCCAGCAGCTTAGGACAACCGGGACTAGCGGGCGAGACCCAGTACTTC

J: TRBJ2-1
D: TRBD1
size: .
V: TRBV30
CDR3: CAWRKTGTNEQFF
DNA: TGTGCCTGGAGGAAGACAGGGACCAATGAGCAGTTCTTC

J: TRBJ2-7
D: TRBD2
size: .
V: TRBV18
CDR3: CASSILAGLGDYGQYF
DNA: TGTGCCAGCTCAATTCTCGCGGGACTAGGGGATTATGGGCAGTACTTC

J: TRBJ2-7
D: TRBD2
size: .
V: TRBV4-1
CDR3: CASSQDGGRSGRAYEQYF
DNA: TGCGCCAGCAGCCAAGACGGGGGGCGGAGCGGGAGGGCCTACGAGCAGTACTTC

J: TRBJ1-2
D: TRBD1
size: .
V: TRBV13
CDR3: CASSSEGQGIHYGYTF
DNA: TGTGCCAGCAGCTCCGAGGGACAGGGGATCCACTATGGCTACACCTTC

J: TRBJ1-5
D: .
size: .
V: TRBV4-1
CDR3: CASSQDRRQPQHF
DNA: TGCGCCAGCAGCCAAGATAGGAGGCAGCCCCAGCATTTT

J: TRBJ2-2
D: TRBD2
size: .
V: TRBV6-1
CDR3: CASSELTSGRNTGELFF
DNA: TGTGCCAGCAGTGAACTGACTAGCGGGAGGAACACCGGGGAGCTGTTTTTT

J: TRBJ2-7
D: .
size: .
V: TRBV5-3
CDR3: CARSLGRYEQYF
DNA: TGTGCCAGAAGCTTGGGTCGCTACGAGCAGTACTTC

J: TRBJ1-5
D: TRBD1
size: .
V: TRBV28
CDR3: CASRYRGGNQPQHF
DNA: TGTGCCAGCAGATACAGGGGTGGAAATCAGCCCCAGCATTTT

J: TRBJ2-3
D: TRBD2
size: .
V: TRBV5-1
CDR3: CASSSTSGGAPTDTQYF
DNA: TGCGCCAGCAGCTCAACTAGCGGGGGGGCCCCCACAGATACGCAGTATTTT

J: TRBJ1-1
D: TRBD1
size: .
V: TRBV29-1
CDR3: CSGGQGRGVGLNTEAFF
DNA: TGCAGCGGTGGACAGGGTAGGGGTGTCGGACTGAACACTGAAGCTTTCTTT

J: TRBJ2-7
D: .
size: .
V: TRBV30
CDR3: CAWSVPQRPGDEQYF
DNA: TGTGCCTGGAGTGTACCCCAGAGACCAGGGGACGAGCAGTACTTC

J: TRBJ2-7
D: TRBD1
size: .
V: TRBV4-1
CDR3: CASSPGQADSYEQYF
DNA: TGCGCCAGCAGCCCGGGACAGGCCGACTCCTACGAGCAGTACTTC

J: TRBJ2-7
D: .
size: .
V: TRBV7-2
CDR3: CASSLGDGPAAEQYF
DNA: TGTGCCAGCAGCTTGGGAGACGGACCCGCCGCCGAGCAGTACTTC

J: TRBJ2-7
D: .
size: few
V: TRBV6-1
CDR3: CASSSSLPYEQYF
DNA: TGTGCCAGCAGTAGCTCATTACCCTACGAGCAGTACTTC

J: TRBJ2-2
D: TRBD2
size: .
V: TRBV7-2
CDR3: CASSLAQGLAGAYTGELFF
DNA: TGTGCCAGCAGCTTAGCACAGGGCCTAGCGGGAGCTTATACCGGGGAGCTGTTTTTT

J: TRBJ1-2
D: TRBD1
size: .
V: TRBV5-1
CDR3: CASSGGHRDSHGYTF
DNA: TGCGCCAGCAGCGGAGGACACAGGGACAGTCATGGCTACACCTTC

J: TRBJ1-2
D: .
size: .
V: TRBV6-6
CDR3: CASSYRPGAYGYTF
DNA: TGTGCCAGCAGTTACAGGCCAGGGGCTTATGGCTACACCTTC

J: TRBJ2-7
D: TRBD2
size: once
V: TRBV13
CDR3: CASSSPSGGRASYEQYF
DNA: TGTGCCAGCAGCTCGCCATCGGGAGGGAGGGCCTCCTACGAGCAGTACTTC

J: TRBJ2-7
D: TRBD2
size: .
V: TRBV19
CDR3: CASSIGAGVREQYF
DNA: TGTGCCAGTAGTATCGGGGCGGGAGTGAGAGAGCAGTACTTC

J: TRBJ1-1
D: TRBD1
size: .
V: TRBV4-3
CDR3: CASSQEPGQGANTEAFF
DNA: TGCGCCAGCAGCCAAGAACCGGGACAGGGGGCGAACACTGAAGCTTTCTTT

J: TRBJ2-1
D: .
size: .
V: TRBV20-1
CDR3: CSTTSRDEQFF
DNA: TGCAGTACAACTAGTCGGGATGAGCAGTTCTTC

J: TRBJ1-2
D: TRBD1
size: .
V: TRBV7-2
CDR3: CASSFSGQGVGGYTF
DNA: TGTGCCAGCAGCTTCTCGGGACAGGGAGTCGGGGGCTACACCTTC

J: TRBJ2-5
D: .
size: once
V: TRBV5-6
CDR3: CASSLYPEKETQYF
DNA: TGTGCCAGCAGCTTGTATCCGGAGAAAGAGACCCAGTACTTC

J: TRBJ2-7
D: TRBD2
size: .
V: TRBV7-2
CDR3: CASSPGLVYEQYF
DNA: TGTGCCAGCAGCCCGGGACTAGTCTACGAGCAGTACTTC

J: TRBJ2-1
D: TRBD1
size: .
V: TRBV9
CDR3: CASCAEQGHNEQFF
DNA: TGTGCCAGCTGTGCGGAACAGGGGCACAATGAGCAGTTCTTC

J: TRBJ2-3
D: TRBD2
size: .
V: TRBV2
CDR3: CASIGGGTDTQYF
DNA: TGTGCCAGCATTGGGGGGGGCACAGATACGCAGTATTTT

J: TRBJ1-2
D: TRBD1
size: once
V: TRBV11-2
CDR3: CASSLLQGDYGYTF
DNA: TGTGCCAGCAGCTTACTACAGGGGGACTATGGCTACACCTTC

J: TRBJ2-1
D: TRBD1
size: .
V: TRBV5-1
CDR3: CASSLGGTGAYNEQFF
DNA: TGCGCCAGCAGCTTGGGGGGGACAGGAGCCTACAATGAGCAGTTCTTC

J: TRBJ2-7
D: TRBD2
size: once
V: TRBV6-6
CDR3: CASSYGTSGRCEQYF
DNA: TGTGCCAGCAGTTATGGGACTAGCGGGAGATGCGAGCAGTACTTC

J: TRBJ1-4
D: TRBD1
size: .
V: TRBV27
CDR3: CASSFFPGQGKGEKLFF
DNA: TGTGCCAGCAGTTTCTTTCCGGGACAGGGAAAAGGTGAAAAACTGTTTTTT

J: TRBJ2-1
D: TRBD2
size: .
V: TRBV4-3
CDR3: CASSQVPGLAGEITYNEQFF
DNA: TGCGCCAGCAGCCAGGTTCCGGGACTAGCGGGAGAGATCACCTACAATGAGCAGTTCTTC

J: TRBJ1-4
D: .
size: .
V: TRBV5-8
CDR3: CASRRGKKLFF
DNA: TGTGCCAGCAGGAGAGGGAAAAAACTGTTTTTT

J: TRBJ2-2
D: .
size: once
V: TRBV7-8
CDR3: CASSLRRGRGELFF
DNA: TGTGCCAGCAGCTTAAGGCGGGGCAGGGGGGAGCTGTTTTTT

J: TRBJ1-6
D: .
size: .
V: TRBV15
CDR3: CATGGGSHSPLHF
DNA: TGTGCCACCGGGGGAGGTAGCCATTCACCCCTCCACTTT

J: TRBJ1-5
D: TRBD1
size: .
V: TRBV7-9
CDR3: CASSQRGGAADQPQHF
DNA: TGTGCCAGCAGCCAGAGAGGGGGCGCGGCAGATCAGCCCCAGCATTTT

J: TRBJ1-4
D: .
size: .
V: TRBV2
CDR3: CASSPYLTVNEKLFF
DNA: TGTGCCAGCAGTCCTTACTTGACAGTTAATGAAAAACTGTTTTTT

J: TRBJ2-1
D: TRBD1
size: .
V: TRBV4-3
CDR3: CASSQDTSGTDYNEQFF
DNA: TGCGCCAGCAGCCAAGATACGTCTGGGACAGACTACAATGAGCAGTTCTTC

J: TRBJ2-5
D: TRBD1
size: .
V: TRBV9
CDR3: CASSVETGVEETQYF
DNA: TGTGCCAGCAGCGTCGAAACAGGGGTTGAGGAGACCCAGTACTTC

J: TRBJ2-7
D: .
size: few
V: TRBV5-4
CDR3: CASSFFRGGSYEQYF
DNA: TGTGCCAGCAGCTTTTTTCGCGGCGGATCCTACGAGCAGTACTTC

J: TRBJ2-7
D: .
size: .
V: TRBV28
CDR3: CASSLVPSYEQYF
DNA: TGTGCCAGCAGTTTGGTTCCTAGCTACGAGCAGTACTTC

J: TRBJ2-7
D: TRBD1
size: .
V: TRBV12-5
CDR3: CASGLDAGTGSYEQYF
DNA: TGTGCTAGTGGTTTGGATGCCGGGACAGGGAGCTACGAGCAGTACTTC

J: TRBJ2-7
D: .
size: once
V: TRBV27
CDR3: CASSSRNPEYEQYF
DNA: TGTGCCAGCAGTAGCCGAAACCCCGAATACGAGCAGTACTTC

J: TRBJ2-1
D: TRBD2
size: .
V: TRBV5-1
CDR3: CASSLGSGGDYNEQFF
DNA: TGCGCCAGCAGCTTGGGAAGCGGGGGGGATTACAATGAGCAGTTCTTC

J: TRBJ1-2
D: TRBD1
size: .
V: TRBV5-6
CDR3: CASSSYRQGENYGYTF
DNA: TGTGCCAGCAGCTCCTACCGACAGGGGGAAAACTATGGCTACACCTTC

J: TRBJ1-1
D: TRBD1
size: few
V: TRBV16
CDR3: CASSQFVMGQGRTEAFF
DNA: TGTGCCAGCAGCCAATTCGTGATGGGACAGGGGAGGACTGAAGCTTTCTTT